A selection of T cell receptor beta chains follows, all from one sample in a study of T cell responses to AZD1222 COVID-19 vaccine. Libraries were prepared by immunoSEQ multiplex PCR; TCRdb keeps only in-frame clonotypes and omits some of them. The sample records 120,000 or so clones, over 75% being singletons. Sample: peripheral blood, taken on day 0 of AZD1222 vaccination. These receptors were taken from an adult in good health. The CDR3 runs from the conserved cysteine through the conserved F or W. A D gene is named only where the DNA matches it firmly. Clone size is stated in some rows and not others, as once, few, many or a class when expanded.

>TRBV19|TRBJ1-1|-|-
TGTGCCAGTAGTATAGTTCCCGGCCAAGGGGCTGAAGCTTTCTTT
CASSIVPGQGAEAFF
>TRBV4-3|TRBJ2-7|-|-
TGCGCCAGCAGCCAGCTGACAGGCATCTCCTACGAGCAGTACTTC
CASSQLTGISYEQYF
>TRBV5-5|TRBJ1-5|few|-
TGTGCCAGCAGCTTGGGAGGGACGGTGAATCAGCCCCAGCATTTT
CASSLGGTVNQPQHF
>TRBV3-1/TRBV3-2|TRBJ1-2|once|-
TGTGCCAGTAACGGAGGGGACTATGGCTACACCTTC
CASNGGDYGYTF
>TRBV4-1|TRBJ2-7|-|TRBD2
TGCGCCAGCAGCCCCCAGGGAGCGGGGGACTACGAGCAGTACTTC
CASSPQGAGDYEQYF
>TRBV7-2|TRBJ2-2|-|-
TGTGCCAGCAGCTTAGATCCTTTCTTAACGCCGAACACCGGGGAGCTGTTTTTT
CASSLDPFLTPNTGELFF
>TRBV12-3/TRBV12-4|TRBJ1-2|-|-
TGTGCCAGCAGTTTTAATCGGGTGGGAGGCTACACCTTC
CASSFNRVGGYTF
>TRBV28|TRBJ1-4|-|-
TGTGCCAGCAGTTTATGGTCCGGGGAAGGCGAAAAACTGTTTTTT
CASSLWSGEGEKLFF
>TRBV3-1/TRBV3-2|TRBJ1-3|-|-
TGTGCCAGCAGCCAAACCCTTTCTGGAAACACCATATATTTT
CASSQTLSGNTIYF
>TRBV7-6|TRBJ2-7|-|-
TGTGCCAGCAGCTTAGACTTCGGGGACGAGCAGTACTTC
CASSLDFGDEQYF
>TRBV10-3|TRBJ1-1|-|TRBD1
TGTGCCATCAGTGAGGCCCGGACAGGGGACACTGAAGCTTTCTTT
CAISEARTGDTEAFF
>TRBV28|TRBJ2-7|-|-
TGTGCCAGCAGTTCCCCCAACTACGAGCAGTACTTC
CASSSPNYEQYF
>TRBV28|TRBJ1-1|once|-
TGTGCCAGCAGTTTCCGGTTGAACACTGAAGCTTTCTTT
CASSFRLNTEAFF
>TRBV15|TRBJ1-1|-|TRBD1
TGTGCCACCAGCGGCTTGACAGGGGGTGGTGAAGCTTTCTTT
CATSGLTGGGEAFF
>TRBV7-3|TRBJ1-1|-|-
TGTGCCAGCAGCAGGGGTGGGACCACTGAAGCTTTCTTT
CASSRGGTTEAFF
>TRBV5-4|TRBJ1-6|-|-
TGTGCCAGCAGCCGGGGCCCGGGGGGGCCGAATTCACCCCTCCACTTT
CASSRGPGGPNSPLHF
>TRBV7-9|TRBJ2-7|-|-
TGTGCCAGCACCTCAGGGATCGGGGGTGTTATCTACGAGCAGTACTTC
CASTSGIGGVIYEQYF
>TRBV27|TRBJ2-7|-|TRBD2
TGTGCCAGCAGGGCTAGCGGGAGTTACGAGCAGTACTTC
CASRASGSYEQYF
>TRBV19|TRBJ2-3|once|-
TGTGCCAGTAGGGGCTGGGCAGATACGCAGTATTTT
CASRGWADTQYF
>TRBV28|TRBJ1-5|-|TRBD1
TGTGCCAGCAGTCCTTGGGGACAGGGGGCACTTCAGCCCCAGCATTTT
CASSPWGQGALQPQHF
>TRBV9|TRBJ1-3|few|TRBD1
TGTGCCAGCAGCACCCTCGACAGGGGTTCTGGAAACACCATATATTTT
CASSTLDRGSGNTIYF
>TRBV5-1|TRBJ1-5|-|-
TGCGCCAGCAGCTTGGACGGAGAAGGCAATCAGCCCCAGCATTTT
CASSLDGEGNQPQHF
>TRBV28|TRBJ2-1|-|-
TGTGCCAGCAACGCTGTTGGCCCCGGTGGGCAGTTCTTC
CASNAVGPGGQFF
>TRBV6-5|TRBJ2-3|-|-
TGTGCCAGCAGTTACTCGGGTGGACAGCTCACAGATACGCAGTATTTT
CASSYSGGQLTDTQYF
>TRBV6-5|TRBJ2-1|-|-
TGTGCCAGTGGGCTCAATGAGCAGTTCTTC
CASGLNEQFF
>TRBV19|TRBJ1-5|-|TRBD1
TGTGCCAGTAGCGACAGGGGGCGCGGCGGTCAGCCCCAGCATTTT
CASSDRGRGGQPQHF
>TRBV4-1|TRBJ1-1|-|-
TGCGCCAGCAGCCAGACCTGGATGGGGAGAGGGGGCACTGAAGCTTTCTTT
CASSQTWMGRGGTEAFF
>TRBV27|TRBJ1-5|-|TRBD1
TGTGCCAGCGGTACAGGGGGCTTGAGTCAGCCCCAGCATTTT
CASGTGGLSQPQHF
>TRBV10-3|TRBJ1-2|-|-
TGTGCCATCAGTGAGTCTAGGGAGGATGGCTACACCTTC
CAISESREDGYTF
>TRBV6-6|TRBJ1-2|-|-
TGTGCCAGCAGTTGGTGGCAGGGCTATGGCTACACCTTC
CASSWWQGYGYTF
>TRBV10-3|TRBJ1-6|-|-
TGTGCCATCAGTGCTGGGAATTCACCCCTCCACTTT
CAISAGNSPLHF
>TRBV3-1/TRBV3-2|TRBJ1-2|once|-
TGTGCCAGCAGCCCGTGGGCCGGAGGTACTAACTATGGCTACACCTTC
CASSPWAGGTNYGYTF
>TRBV5-1|TRBJ2-3|-|TRBD1
TGCGCCAGCAGCTCCCCGGGACAGGGGAAGAGTGTCACAGATACGCAGTATTTT
CASSSPGQGKSVTDTQYF
>TRBV24-1|TRBJ2-3|-|TRBD2
TGTGCCACCAGTGAGGGACTAGCGGGGGGGCCAGATACGCAGTATTTT
CATSEGLAGGPDTQYF
>TRBV5-1|TRBJ1-1|few|-
TGCGCCAGCAGCTCCACTATCGGGGACGGAATCCTGAACACTGAAGCTTTCTTT
CASSSTIGDGILNTEAFF
>TRBV4-3|TRBJ2-7|-|-
TGCGCCAGCAGCCAACTTGGCGGCAACGAGCAGTACTTC
CASSQLGGNEQYF
>TRBV19|TRBJ1-1|-|-
TGTGCCAGTAACTCCCCCCACGTTGAAGCTTTCTTT
CASNSPHVEAFF
>TRBV7-9|TRBJ2-3|-|TRBD2
TGTGCCAGCAGCCGGACTAGCGGCGTTTCGGATACGCAGTATTTT
CASSRTSGVSDTQYF
>TRBV3-1/TRBV3-2|TRBJ1-2|-|TRBD1
TGTGCCAGCAGCCAAGATGGGACAGGGAAGACCTATGGCTACACCTTC
CASSQDGTGKTYGYTF
>TRBV6-5|TRBJ2-1|-|TRBD1
TGTGCCAGCAGTTACTCTGGGACAGGTTACAATGAGCAGTTCTTC
CASSYSGTGYNEQFF
>TRBV25-1|TRBJ1-6|-|-
TGTGCCAGCACAGGGCCGATTTATAATTCACCCCTCCACTTT
CASTGPIYNSPLHF
>TRBV19|TRBJ1-2|-|-
TGTGCCAGTCGGGACATCACTAACTATGGCTACACCTTC
CASRDITNYGYTF
>TRBV9|TRBJ1-1|-|-
TGTGCCAGCAGCGTATCAACGGGGTCGACTCTAAGGGACACTGAAGCTTTCTTT
CASSVSTGSTLRDTEAFF
>TRBV15|TRBJ2-4|-|-
TGTGCCACCTCGGGGGGCCTAGCCAAAAACATTCAGTACTTC
CATSGGLAKNIQYF
>TRBV3-1/TRBV3-2|TRBJ2-1|-|TRBD2
TGTGCCAGCAGCCAAGCCGGGACTAGCGGGCTGTGGGACAATGAGCAGTTCTTC
CASSQAGTSGLWDNEQFF
>TRBV5-5|TRBJ2-7|-|-
TGTGCCAGCAGCTTGACAGCATCCTACGAGCAGTACTTC
CASSLTASYEQYF
>TRBV3-1/TRBV3-2|TRBJ2-7|-|-
TGTGCCAGCAGCCAAGACACAACCCACCGGTACTTC
CASSQDTTHRYF
>TRBV6-5|TRBJ2-7|-|TRBD1
TGTGCCAGCGGCAGGGGGATCTACGAGCAGTACTTC
CASGRGIYEQYF
>TRBV7-2|TRBJ1-5|-|-
TGTGCCAGCAGCTTAGCAGGGGGCAATCAGCCCCAGCATTTT
CASSLAGGNQPQHF
>TRBV4-2|TRBJ1-2|-|-
TGTGCCAGCAGCCAACCTGGAGAGGGTCTGGGGGGCTACACCTTC
CASSQPGEGLGGYTF
>TRBV27|TRBJ2-3|-|-
TGTGCCAGCAGTCCCTGGACAACCACAGATACGCAGTATTTT
CASSPWTTTDTQYF
>TRBV9|TRBJ2-2|-|-
TGTGCCAGCAGCGTAGGCATCGCGAACACCGGGGAGCTGTTTTTT
CASSVGIANTGELFF
>TRBV5-1|TRBJ1-2|-|-
TGCGCCAGCAGCTTGGCCGCGGGGACTAACTATGGCTACACCTTC
CASSLAAGTNYGYTF
>TRBV18|TRBJ2-2|-|TRBD1
TGTGCCAGCTCACCCTCAGGGGGAATGAACACCGGGGAGCTGTTTTTT
CASSPSGGMNTGELFF
>TRBV7-2|TRBJ1-5|-|-
TGTGCCAGCAGCTTAGCAGGAAACAATCAGCCCCAGCATTTT
CASSLAGNNQPQHF
>TRBV27|TRBJ1-3|once|TRBD1
TGTGCCAGCAGCCTGACAGGGAGAATAGGAAACACCATATATTTT
CASSLTGRIGNTIYF
>TRBV29-1|TRBJ1-1|few|-
TGCAGCGTTGCTCCCAGCTACACTGAAGCTTTCTTT
CSVAPSYTEAFF